Below are 30 T cell receptor beta chains sequenced from a single sample in a study of blood T cell repertoires in COVID-19. Method: immunoSEQ multiplex PCR; TCRdb's copy keeps in-frame clones and lacks some. The sample lists 200,000 to 250,000 clones; around 88% were seen once. The sequencing input was PBMCs or T cells enriched from blood (not recorded which). Receptors were obtained from a woman in her fifties or sixties with acute COVID-19.

The chain uses TRBV25-1 and TRBJ2-7, with 7 bases identical to TRBD2. V shed 6 bases and J 3 bases; nucleotides not matched to a gene: 8. Germline V lookup: CDR1 MGHDK, CDR2 SYGVNS. The CDR3 sequence is 14 residues long. CDR3 sequence: CASRGGGRIYEQYF. The CDR3 nucleotides are TGTGCCAGCAGGGGTGGCGGGAGAATCTACGAGCAGTACTTC.

Remarks on this clone: This sample also contains other DNA sequences that code for the same CDR3. This chain joins TRBV6-5 and TRBJ1-1, with D hard to call. Germline CDR1 and CDR2: MNHEY and SVGAGI. With 2 bases removed from V and 5 bases from J, the gap between germline ends came to 6 bases. The CDR3 length is 12 residues. DNA for the CDR3: TGTGCCAGCAGTTACGCGGGTACTGAAGCTTTCTTT. Translating gives CASSYAGTEAFF.

The V call is TRBV14, the J call TRBJ2-3, with TRBD2 as a possible D gene (6 bases). The germline gives CDR1 SGHDN, CDR2 FVKESK. V was cut by 0 bases and J by 2 bases, with 15 bases left in between. CDR3 size: 17 residues. The CDR3 sequence is CASSQDLRAGFTDTQYF. The CDR3 nucleotides read TGTGCCAGCAGCCAAGATCTTAGGGCGGGGTTCACAGATACGCAGTATTTT.

The V call is TRBV28, the J call TRBJ2-7; TRBD1 matches 8 bases. Germline assignment: CDR1 MDHEN and CDR2 SYDVKM. The V segment lost 5 bases and the J segment 3 bases; nucleotides outside the gene matches: 9. The CDR3 consists of 15 residues. The CDR3 nucleotides are TGTGCCAGCAGTCCGGCAGGGGGCCCGTTCTACGAGCAGTACTTC. Protein sequence: CASSPAGGPFYEQYF.

J is TRBJ2-1 and V is TRBV28, with TRBD2 matching 12 bases. The V and J ends lost 5 bases and 6 bases, in that order; junction bases with no gene match: 11. Germline V gene data show CDR1 as MDHEN and CDR2 as SYDVKM. The length of the CDR3 is 17 residues. The CDR3: CASSTTPLAGGGNEQFF. CDR3 DNA sequence: TGTGCCAGCAGTACGACCCCTCTAGCGGGAGGGGGCAATGAGCAGTTCTTC.

The gene calls are TRBV6-5 and TRBJ1-5, with D perhaps TRBD1 (6 bases). There are 14 residues in the CDR3. V was clipped by 7 bases and J by 3 bases, with 13 bases between them. The germline V gene encodes CDR1 MNHEY and CDR2 SVGAGI. CDR3 in amino acids: CASNLQGYNQPQHF. CDR3 nucleotides: TGTGCCAGCAACCTCCAGGGGTACAATCAGCCCCAGCATTTT.

This chain links TRBV10-3 with TRBJ2-2, with a weak D call TRBD2 (5 bases). Germline V CDR1 and CDR2: ENHRY, SYGVKD. This CDR3 spans 17 amino acids. Trimming removed 2 bases from V and 6 bases from J, with 19 bases in between. Here the CDR3 DNA reads TGTGCCATCAGTGAGGCTGCGGACTGGATCGGCGCCGGGGAGCTGTTTTTT. Amino acids: CAISEAADWIGAGELFF.

J is TRBJ2-5 and V is TRBV7-2; 9 nucleotides align to TRBD1. V lost 3 bases to trimming and J lost 3 bases; unmatched junction nucleotides: 5. Germline V gene sequence: CDR1 SGHTA, CDR2 FQGNSA. The CDR3 consists of 15 residues. CDR3 sequence: CASSLGTGSKETQYF. As DNA, the CDR3 is TGTGCCAGCAGCTTGGGGACAGGGAGCAAAGAGACCCAGTACTTC.

The CDR3 bases are TGTGCCAGCAGCCCGGGACTAGCGCTAACATTGGAGACCCAGTACTTC. Its protein is CASSPGLALTLETQYF. This rearrangement joins TRBV7-9 to TRBJ2-5, with 10 bases that match TRBD2. The germline V gene encodes CDR1 SEHNR and CDR2 FQNEAQ (reference sequence). The CDR3 consists of 16 residues. V lost 5 bases and J lost 5; bases outside the gene matches: 11.

The chain has TRBV6-5 and TRBJ2-1; 9 bases align to TRBD2. CDR3 size: 15 residues. V lost 6 bases to trimming and J lost 7 bases; unmatched junction nucleotides: 10. Germline lookup yields CDR1 MNHEY and CDR2 SVGAGI. The CDR3 DNA follows: TGTGCCAGCAGCCCCCTGACTAGCGGATCGAATGAGCAGTTCTTC. Encoded protein: CASSPLTSGSNEQFF.

This clone was found once. The rearrangement joins TRBV7-2 to TRBJ2-4, with TRBD2 identical over 16 bases. Germline CDR1 SGHTA, CDR2 FQGNSA. V lost 3 bases, J lost 4 bases, and 3 bases stayed unmatched. The CDR3 is made up of 17 amino acids. In nucleotides, the CDR3 is TGTGCCAGCAGCTTGGGACTAGCGGGAGGGGGGAAAAACATTCAGTACTTC. Its protein product is CASSLGLAGGGKNIQYF.

This clone occurred once. Other DNA sequences of this sample code for an identical CDR3. This chain joins TRBV19 and TRBJ1-6; possibly TRBD1 for D (5 bases). The V gene's germline CDR1 is LNHDA and CDR2 SQIVND (reference sequence). This CDR3 has 13 amino acids. V lost 7 bases, J lost 4 bases, and 8 bases lay in between. This chain's CDR3 is CASTDRYNSPLHF. For the CDR3, the DNA is TGTGCCAGTACCGACAGATATAATTCACCCCTCCACTTT. The variable domain in full, completed from reference TRBV19 and TRBJ1-6, reads DGGITQSPKYLFRKEGQNVTLSCEQNLNHDAMYWYRQDPGQGLRLIYYSQIVNDFQKGDIAEGYSVSREKKESFPLTVTSAQKNPTAFYLCASTDRYNSPLHFGNGTRLTVT.

The chain carries TRBV2 and TRBJ1-4, with D tentatively TRBD1 (5 bases). With 3 bases removed from V and 7 bases from J, the gap between germline ends came to 15 bases. This CDR3 has 15 residues. The germline V gene encodes CDR1 SNHLY and CDR2 FYNNEI. This CDR3 reads CASSDRGAEGEKLFF. As DNA, the CDR3 is TGTGCCAGCAGTGACAGAGGGGCGGAGGGTGAAAAACTGTTTTTT.

In its sample, this clone was seen a few times. The rearrangement joins TRBV14 to TRBJ1-6; weak D call: TRBD1 (5 bases). V dropped 2 bases and J dropped 8 bases, with 13 bases sitting between them. CDR1 is SGHDN and CDR2 is FVKESK in the germline V gene. The CDR3 is 15 residues long. Here the CDR3 DNA reads TGTGCCAGCAGCCAACTGGGCAGGGCGGATTCACCCCTCCACTTT. Translation: CASSQLGRADSPLHF. Supplemented by reference TRBV14 and TRBJ1-6, the full variable domain reads EAGVTQFPSHSVIEKGQTVTLRCDPISGHDNLYWYRRVMGKEIKFLLHFVKESKQDESGMPNNRFLAERTGGTYSTLKVQPAELEDSGVYFCASSQLGRADSPLHFGNGTRLTVT.

The J gene is TRBJ2-3, the V gene TRBV7-9; D is unresolved. Germline V CDR1 and CDR2: SEHNR, FQNEAQ (reference sequence). The CDR3 contains 15 residues. V gave up 1 base and J gave up 0 bases, with 8 bases separating them. The CDR3 protein is CASSLGSLSTDTQYF. DNA of the CDR3: TGTGCCAGCAGCTTAGGTTCACTTAGCACAGATACGCAGTATTTT.

The chain recombines TRBV19 with TRBJ2-7, with 9 bases aligning to TRBD1. Germline CDR1 reads LNHDA; CDR2 reads SQIVND (reference sequence). The CDR3 length is 16 residues. The V and J ends lost 1 base and 1 base, in that order; junction bases with no gene match: 5. The CDR3 loop is CASSIGKGTGSYEQYF. The CDR3, as DNA: TGTGCCAGTAGTATAGGGAAAGGGACAGGGTCCTACGAGCAGTACTTC.

The chain links TRBV6-4 to TRBJ1-1; weak D call: TRBD1 (6 bases). V lost 6 bases and J lost 2, with 10 bases in between. The V gene's germline CDR1 is MRHNA and CDR2 SNTAGT. CDR3 size: 13 residues. CDR3 residues: CASREQGNTEAFF. The CDR3, as DNA: TGTGCCAGCAGGGAACAGGGTAACACTGAAGCTTTCTTT.

For this clone: At the DNA level, this CDR3 is encoded by other sequences in the same sample as well. The chain joins TRBV30 to TRBJ1-4; no clear D. Germline-derived CDR1 and CDR2 are GTSNPN and SVGIG (reference sequence). V gave up 5 bases and J gave up 11 bases, with 12 bases separating them. This CDR3 spans 11 amino acids. CDR3 in DNA: TGTGCCTGGTCCACGTCGGAGAAACTGTTTTTT. Amino acids: CAWSTSEKLFF. The full variable domain, completed using reference TRBV30 and TRBJ1-4, is SQTIHQWPATLVQPVGSPLSLECTVEGTSNPNLYWYRQAAGRGLQLLFYSVGIGQISSEVPQNLSASRPQDRQFILSSKKLLLSDSGFYLCAWSTSEKLFFGSGTQLSVL.

The chain recombines TRBV11-3 with TRBJ2-4, with 12 bases lining up with TRBD1. CDR3 size: 16 residues. J gave up 1 base and V 5 bases, and 3 bases lay outside the gene matches. CDR1 and CDR2 (germline): SGHNT, YENEEA. As DNA, the CDR3 is TGTGCCAGCAGCCCGGGACAGGGGGCGGCCAAAAACATTCAGTACTTC. Amino acid sequence: CASSPGQGAAKNIQYF.

The rearrangement links TRBV11-2 to TRBJ2-3, with a tentative D call TRBD2 (6 bases). The ends were cut back, 3 bases at V and 2 bases at J, with 12 bases in the middle. CDR3 size: 15 residues. Germline CDR1 SGHAT, CDR2 FQNNGV. In nucleotides, the CDR3 is TGTGCCAGCAGCTTCGAGGGACTCAACACAGATACGCAGTATTTT. Translation: CASSFEGLNTDTQYF.

The J gene is TRBJ2-7, the V gene TRBV28, with 9 positions matching TRBD2. V gave up 5 bases and J gave up 3 bases; unmatched junction bases: 8. The CDR3 consists of 15 residues. Germline CDR1 MDHEN, CDR2 SYDVKM. CDR3 residues: CASSLPSGTYYEQYF. The CDR3 bases are TGTGCCAGCAGTCTTCCTAGCGGGACCTACTACGAGCAGTACTTC. The full variable domain, completed using reference TRBV28 and TRBJ2-7, is DVKVTQSSRYLVKRTGEKVFLECVQDMDHENMFWYRQDPGLGLRLIYFSYDVKMKEKGDIPEGYSVSREKKERFSLILESASTNQTSMYLCASSLPSGTYYEQYFGPGTRLTVT.

The rearrangement uses TRBV6-5 and TRBJ2-7; D might be TRBD2 (6 bases). Between the trimmed V and J ends, which lost 7 bases and 2 bases, there was a span of 18 bases. The CDR3 consists of 15 residues. Germline CDR1 and CDR2: MNHEY and SVGAGI. CDR3 DNA sequence: TGTGCCAGCAACCCGGGGCTAGCGCACACCTACGAGCAGTACTTC. This encodes CASNPGLAHTYEQYF.

In its sample, this clone was seen a few times. The chain couples TRBV5-1 to TRBJ1-2, with D possibly being TRBD1 (5 bases). The CDR3 sequence is 14 residues long. Germline CDR1 and CDR2: SGHRS and YFSETQ. Trimming took off 4 bases at V and 5 bases at J, with 15 bases between the two ends. CDR3 nucleotides: TGCGCCAGCAGCACAGACAGTTGGGTGTATGGCTACACCTTC. Translated: CASSTDSWVYGYTF. Full variable domain (missing parts from reference TRBV5-1 and TRBJ1-2): KAGVTQTPRYLIKTRGQQVTLSCSPISGHRSVSWYQQTPGQGLQFLFEYFSETQRNKGNFPGRFSGRQFSNSRSEMNVSTLELGDSALYLCASSTDSWVYGYTFGSGTRLTVV.

CDR3 loop: CASSVRTGYGYTF. The CDR3 nucleotides read TGTGCCAGCAGCGTACGGACAGGCTATGGCTACACCTTC. The J gene is TRBJ1-2, the V gene TRBV9; 7 nucleotides line up with TRBD1. Per the germline V gene, CDR1 is SGDLS and CDR2 is YYNGEE. The CDR3 is 13 residues long. Trimming cost V 1 base and J 4 bases; bases outside gene matches: 1. Supplemented by reference TRBV9 and TRBJ1-2, the full variable domain reads DSGVTQTPKHLITATGQRVTLRCSPRSGDLSVYWYQQSLDQGLQFLIQYYNGEERAKGNILERFSAQQFPDLHSELNLSSLELGDSALYFCASSVRTGYGYTFGSGTRLTVV.

This clone has a handful of counts. This sequence joins TRBV6-1 and TRBJ1-6, with 8 positions matching TRBD1. Germline V lookup: CDR1 MNHNS, CDR2 SASEGT. V lost 2 bases, J lost 12 bases, and 9 bases stayed unmatched. The CDR3 sequence is 15 residues long. Here the CDR3 DNA reads TGTGCCAGCAGTGAATCGGACAGGGCCGTTGGACCCCTCCACTTT. Its protein is CASSESDRAVGPLHF.

J is TRBJ2-1 and V is TRBV30, with 7 bases fitting TRBD2. Germline V gene lookup returns CDR1 GTSNPN and CDR2 SVGIG (reference sequence). The V and J ends lost 7 bases and 10 bases, in that order; junction bases with no gene match: 13. The CDR3 totals 13 residues. This CDR3 reads CASLRGGPREQFF. In nucleotides, the CDR3 is TGTGCCTCCTTGCGGGGAGGGCCAAGGGAGCAGTTCTTC.

The chain carries TRBV7-2 and TRBJ1-4, with no clear D. The CDR3 spans 15 residues. The V and J ends lost 1 base and 4 bases respectively, with 10 bases between them. The germline CDR1 and CDR2 sequences are SGHTA and FQGNSA. The CDR3 is CASSLGAGNNEKLFF. Here the CDR3 DNA reads TGTGCCAGCAGCTTAGGAGCAGGAAATAATGAAAAACTGTTTTTT.

This clone was detected only a few times. The genes are TRBV4-3 and TRBJ1-4; D not certain. CDR3 size: 15 residues. The V gene's germline CDR1 is LGHNA and CDR2 YSLEER. Trimming shortened V by 0 bases and J by 6 bases, and 11 bases separated the two germline ends. The CDR3 here is CASSQELVGDEKLFF. The DNA of the CDR3 is TGCGCCAGCAGCCAAGAGTTAGTCGGGGATGAAAAACTGTTTTTT.

The rearrangement joins TRBV30 to TRBJ1-2; D gene unclear. CDR3 length equals 12 residues. Trimming stripped 4 bases from V and 2 bases from J, with 8 bases between. Germline CDR1 is GTSNPN and CDR2 is SVGIG (reference sequence). The CDR3: CAWTPGNYGYTF. DNA for the CDR3: TGTGCCTGGACTCCGGGAAACTATGGCTACACCTTC. Full variable domain (missing parts from reference TRBV30 and TRBJ1-2): SQTIHQWPATLVQPVGSPLSLECTVEGTSNPNLYWYRQAAGRGLQLLFYSVGIGQISSEVPQNLSASRPQDRQFILSSKKLLLSDSGFYLCAWTPGNYGYTFGSGTRLTVV.

The V call is TRBV29-1, the J call TRBJ2-2; TRBD1 aligns across 7 bases. The J segment lost 6 bases and the V segment lost 4 bases, leaving 11 bases of the junction unmatched. The CDR3 covers 15 residues. Germline V gives CDR1 SQVTM, CDR2 ANQGSEA. The CDR3 reads CSVAVLGGIAGELFF. The CDR3 DNA reads as TGCAGCGTTGCCGTGCTAGGGGGCATCGCCGGGGAGCTGTTTTTT.